The 20 T cell receptor beta chains presented below share a single source sample, sequenced in a study of shared clonotypes between healthy human individuals (dated by TCRdb to 2019 to 2021). Library preparation was by the immunoSEQ multiplex PCR assay. This is the immuneACCESS table as TCRdb keeps it, with only in-frame sequences that have V and J called. A part of the clones is gone; compared with another copy, unresolved V genes explain less than half, and the rest is unexplained. The sample table contains about 2.1 million clones; only one count was recorded for approximately 92% of them. Approximately 1.7% of the sample comes from the top ten. CD8 naive samples were CD45RO-negative cells positively selected for CCR7, giving a CD45RA+CCR7+ population that excluded TemRA cells. Sequencing used naive CD8+ T cells from PBMCs. Reading the label with the study, this specimen's cell subset or site is: CD45RA+CCR7+. Receptors originate from a young man in good health. Some clones in this sample may be carry-over from other donors' samples.

This sequence joins TRBV27 and TRBJ2-7, with D possibly TRBD1 on 6 matching bases. The CDR3 contains 15 residues. Germline V gives CDR1 MNHEY, CDR2 SMNVEV (reference sequence). V lost 10 bases, J lost 1 base, and 20 bases lay in between. The CDR3 nucleotides are TGTGCCACCAGGAGCGGCACAGGGAATTCCTACGAGCAGTACTTC. Protein sequence: CATRSGTGNSYEQYF.

This clone occurred once. This chain connects TRBV9 to TRBJ2-1, with 8 bases that match TRBD2. CDR3 size: 15 residues. Germline V gene lookup returns CDR1 SGDLS and CDR2 YYNGEE. The trim removed 3 bases at V and 4 bases at J, leaving 6 bases unmatched. The CDR3, as DNA: TGTGCCAGCAGCGGAGCGGGAGAAACATACAATGAGCAGTTCTTC. Translating gives CASSGAGETYNEQFF.

The chain recombines TRBV4-2 with TRBJ2-2, with D perhaps matching TRBD2 (5 bases). Germline assignment: CDR1 LGHNA and CDR2 YNFKEQ. V lost 4 bases and J 1 base, leaving 10 bases between the germline ends. The CDR3 is 15 residues long. The CDR3 protein is CASSPRRENTGELFF. The CDR3 DNA sequence: TGTGCCAGCAGCCCCCGCCGGGAGAACACCGGGGAGCTGTTTTTT.

V and J are TRBV19 and TRBJ2-1; the match to TRBD2 covers 12 bases. From germline, CDR1 is LNHDA and CDR2 SQIVND (reference sequence). The CDR3 is made up of 16 amino acids. V gave up 4 bases and J gave up 10 bases; unmatched junction bases: 11. CDR3 nucleotides: TGTGCCAGTAGTAAACCTAGCGGGAGGGCCGGGGGAGAGCAGTTCTTC. Amino acids: CASSKPSGRAGGEQFF.

The chain uses TRBV25-1 and TRBJ2-7; possibly TRBD1 or TRBD2 for D (5 bases each). V gave up 8 bases and J gave up 3 bases, with 8 bases separating them. Germline CDR1 and CDR2: MGHDK and SYGVNS. CDR3 length: 11 amino acids. The DNA of the CDR3 is TGTGCCAGCCGGGACGGCTACGAGCAGTACTTC. Translation: CASRDGYEQYF.

The gene calls are TRBV7-2 and TRBJ2-3; no clear D gene. Per germline, CDR1 SGHTA and CDR2 FQGNSA. Trimming removed 1 base from V and 5 bases from J, with 10 bases in between. CDR3 length: 14 amino acids. In nucleotides, the CDR3 is TGTGCCAGCAGCTTAGATCACTCCCGAGATACGCAGTATTTT. Translation: CASSLDHSRDTQYF.

This sequence joins TRBV7-8 and TRBJ2-2, with D perhaps matching TRBD1 (6 bases). V was shortened by 3 bases and J by 8 bases, with 10 bases between the two germline ends. This CDR3 region has 13 residues. The germline V gene has CDR1 SGHVS and CDR2 FQNEAQ. CDR3 coding DNA: TGTGCCAGCAGCTTTCTCAGGGGAGGGGAGCTGTTTTTT. Amino acid sequence: CASSFLRGGELFF.

This rearrangement joins TRBV14 to TRBJ1-2, with D hard to call. Trimming removed 4 bases at V and 0 bases at J, with 6 bases between. The germline CDR1 and CDR2 sequences are SGHDN and FVKESK. CDR3 length: 13 amino acids. The CDR3 DNA follows: TGTGCCAGCAGCCCAAACCCTAACTATGGCTACACCTTC. It encodes CASSPNPNYGYTF.

The chain joins TRBV10-3 to TRBJ2-1; TRBD2 agrees at 7 bases. The CDR3 consists of 15 residues. After removal of 4 bases from V and 2 bases from J, the junction contained 5 bases not matched to a gene. CDR1 is ENHRY, CDR2 SYGVKD, per germline. The CDR3 here is CAISGGRGTYNEQFF. The DNA of the CDR3 is TGTGCCATCAGTGGGGGGAGGGGAACCTACAATGAGCAGTTCTTC.

In regard to this clone: The germline gene is not matched at one end of the junction; a read error may be the cause. The chain employs TRBV7-9 and TRBJ2-3; a possible D gene is TRBD2 (6 bases). The CDR3 loop spans 12 amino acids. The germline CDR1 and CDR2 sequences are SEHNR and FQNEAQ (reference sequence). CDR3 sequence reads: CASSPGVNLIPF. In DNA form, the CDR3 reads TGTGCCAGCAGCCCGGGGGTAAATCTAATACCTTTT.

The gene calls are TRBV7-9 and TRBJ2-2; TRBD1 matches 10 bases. V lost 5 bases and J lost 4; bases outside the gene matches: 13. CDR1 is SEHNR, CDR2 FQNEAQ, per germline (reference sequence). The CDR3 runs 18 residues. CDR3 DNA: TGTGCCAGCAGCCAATCGCGACAGGGGGCGCGTCGCACCGGGGAGCTGTTTTTT. It yields the protein CASSQSRQGARRTGELFF.

The genes are TRBV7-9 and TRBJ1-1, with D maybe TRBD1 (6 bases). Trimming stripped 5 bases from V and 5 bases from J, with 15 bases between. The germline V gene encodes CDR1 SEHNR and CDR2 FQNEAQ (reference sequence). The CDR3 is 14 residues long. CDR3 in DNA: TGTGCCAGCAGCGTACAGGGAAGAGGAACTGAAGCTTTCTTT. Protein: CASSVQGRGTEAFF. Full variable domain (missing parts from reference TRBV7-9 and TRBJ1-1): DTGVSQNPRHKITKRGQNVTFRCDPISEHNRLYWYRQTLGQGPEFLTYFQNEAQLEKSRLLSDRFSAERPKGSFSTLEIQRTEQGDSAMYLCASSVQGRGTEAFFGQGTRLTVV.

The J gene is TRBJ2-7, the V gene TRBV5-1; 7 nucleotides agree with TRBD2. V lost 4 bases and J lost 1; bases outside the gene matches: 8. The CDR3 spans 15 residues. Germline-derived CDR1 and CDR2 are SGHRS and YFSETQ. The CDR3 nucleotides are TGCGCCAGCAGCCCCTCCGGGCGGGAGTCCTACGAGCAGTACTTC. It codes for CASSPSGRESYEQYF.

V gene TRBV5-1 combines with J gene TRBJ2-5; D remains ambiguous. The germline gives CDR1 SGHRS, CDR2 YFSETQ. V lost 3 bases and J 2 bases, leaving 20 bases between the germline ends. The CDR3 totals 17 residues. The CDR3 nucleotides read TGCGCCAGCAGCTCAGTCCCGGGCGCGGACGAACAAGAGACCCAGTACTTC. Protein product: CASSSVPGADEQETQYF. The full variable domain, rest sourced from reference TRBV5-1 and TRBJ2-5, is KAGVTQTPRYLIKTRGQQVTLSCSPISGHRSVSWYQQTPGQGLQFLFEYFSETQRNKGNFPGRFSGRQFSNSRSEMNVSTLELGDSALYLCASSSVPGADEQETQYFGPGTRLLVL.

This clone has only a few counts. The V gene is TRBV29-1, the J gene TRBJ1-1, with D unclear. The CDR3 extends over 16 amino acids. Per the germline V gene, CDR1 is SQVTM and CDR2 is ANQGSEA. V was pared by 0 bases and J by 3 bases, with 17 bases between. CDR3 sequence: CSVEDIRYSTHTEAFF. In DNA form, the CDR3 reads TGCAGCGTTGAAGATATACGATACAGCACACACACTGAAGCTTTCTTT.

The V call is TRBV7-2, the J call TRBJ2-4; unclear D gene. CDR1 is SGHTA, CDR2 FQGNSA, per germline. The V gene lost 1 base and the J gene lost 1 base, with 11 bases spanning the gap. CDR3 size: 16 residues. The CDR3 DNA sequence: TGTGCCAGCAGCTTAGTTTTGCAGGACGCCAAAAACATTCAGTACTTC. Protein sequence: CASSLVLQDAKNIQYF.

This chain links TRBV14 with TRBJ1-1; D perhaps matches TRBD1 (5 bases). The length of the CDR3 is 15 residues. CDR1 SGHDN and CDR2 FVKESK come from the germline V gene. V shed 3 bases and J shed 3 bases, with 14 bases lying between them. The CDR3 is CASSHSGGGYTEAFF. CDR3 in DNA: TGTGCCAGCAGCCATTCAGGCGGGGGGTACACTGAAGCTTTCTTT.

The rearrangement uses TRBV28 and TRBJ2-3, with no clear D. Per the germline V gene, CDR1 is MDHEN and CDR2 is SYDVKM. V lost 3 bases, J lost 2 bases, and 9 bases lay in between. The CDR3 contains 14 residues. CDR3 in DNA: TGTGCCAGCAGTTTTAGCTGGTACACAGATACGCAGTATTTT. Protein: CASSFSWYTDTQYF.

This chain uses TRBV14 with TRBJ2-2; possible D gene TRBD1, 5 bases. The ends were cut back, 0 bases at V and 5 bases at J, with 25 bases in the middle. Germline values: CDR1 SGHDN, CDR2 FVKESK. The CDR3 has 20 residues. The CDR3 sequence: CASSQDLWAGWRTKTGELFF. For the CDR3, the DNA is TGTGCCAGCAGCCAAGATCTCTGGGCAGGGTGGCGGACCAAGACCGGGGAGCTGTTTTTT.

The gene calls are TRBV4-3 and TRBJ1-2; 10 bases line up with TRBD1. Trimming cost V 1 base and J 5 bases; bases outside gene matches: 10. The CDR3 spans 17 residues. CDR1 is LGHNA and CDR2 is YSLEER in the germline V gene. In DNA, the CDR3 is TGCGCCAGCAGCCAAGGGAGGCGGGACAGGGGATGGTATGGCTACACCTTC. It codes for CASSQGRRDRGWYGYTF.